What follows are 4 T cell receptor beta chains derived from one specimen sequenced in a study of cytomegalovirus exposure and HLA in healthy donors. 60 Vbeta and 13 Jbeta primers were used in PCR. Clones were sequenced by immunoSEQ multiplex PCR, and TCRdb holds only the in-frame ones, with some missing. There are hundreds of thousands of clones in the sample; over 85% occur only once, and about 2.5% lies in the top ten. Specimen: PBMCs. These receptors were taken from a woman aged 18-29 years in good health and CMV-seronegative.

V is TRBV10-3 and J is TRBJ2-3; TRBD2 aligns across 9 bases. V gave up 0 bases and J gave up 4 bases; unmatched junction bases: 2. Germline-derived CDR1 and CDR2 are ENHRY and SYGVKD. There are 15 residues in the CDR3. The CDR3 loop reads CAISESRTSADTQYF. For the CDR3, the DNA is TGTGCCATCAGTGAGTCTAGGACTAGCGCAGATACGCAGTATTTT.

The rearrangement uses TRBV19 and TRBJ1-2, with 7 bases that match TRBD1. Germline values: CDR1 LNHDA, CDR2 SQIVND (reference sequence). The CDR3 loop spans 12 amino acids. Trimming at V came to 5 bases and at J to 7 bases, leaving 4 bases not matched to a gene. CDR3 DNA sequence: TGTGCCAGTAGTGTAGGGGGCGGTGGCTACACCTTC. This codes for CASSVGGGGYTF.

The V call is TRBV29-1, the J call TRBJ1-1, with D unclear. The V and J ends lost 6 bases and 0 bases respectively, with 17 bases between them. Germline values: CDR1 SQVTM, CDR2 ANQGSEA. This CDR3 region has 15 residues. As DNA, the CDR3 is TGCAGCGTCGAATCGTGGGGAGGGATGAACACTGAAGCTTTCTTT. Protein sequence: CSVESWGGMNTEAFF.

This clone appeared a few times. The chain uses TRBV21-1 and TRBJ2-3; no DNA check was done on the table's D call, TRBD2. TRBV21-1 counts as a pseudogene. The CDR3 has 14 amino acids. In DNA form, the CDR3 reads TGTGCCACCGGTCGACTAGCTTCCGCAGATACGCAGTATTTT. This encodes CATGRLASADTQYF.